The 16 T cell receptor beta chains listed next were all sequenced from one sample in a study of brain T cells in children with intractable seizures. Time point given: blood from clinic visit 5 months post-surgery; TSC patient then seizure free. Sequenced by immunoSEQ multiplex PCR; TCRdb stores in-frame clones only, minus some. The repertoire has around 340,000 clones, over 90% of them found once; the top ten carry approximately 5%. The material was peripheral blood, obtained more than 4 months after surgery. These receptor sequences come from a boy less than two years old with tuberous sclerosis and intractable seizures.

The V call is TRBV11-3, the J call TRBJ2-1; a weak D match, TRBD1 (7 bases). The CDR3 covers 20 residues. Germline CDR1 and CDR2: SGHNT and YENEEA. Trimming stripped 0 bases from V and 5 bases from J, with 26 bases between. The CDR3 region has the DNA TGTGCCAGCAGCTTAGATCGGCGTTCCAGGGGGTCGGGGGTGGACAATGAGCAGTTCTTC. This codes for CASSLDRRSRGSGVDNEQFF.

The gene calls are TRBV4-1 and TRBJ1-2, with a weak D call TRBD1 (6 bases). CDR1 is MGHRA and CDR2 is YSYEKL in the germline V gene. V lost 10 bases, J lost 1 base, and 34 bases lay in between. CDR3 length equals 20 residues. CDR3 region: CATTPRIVSLTGLDNYGYTF. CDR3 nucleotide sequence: TGCGCCACCACGCCCAGAATCGTGAGTCTAACAGGGCTTGATAACTATGGCTACACCTTC.

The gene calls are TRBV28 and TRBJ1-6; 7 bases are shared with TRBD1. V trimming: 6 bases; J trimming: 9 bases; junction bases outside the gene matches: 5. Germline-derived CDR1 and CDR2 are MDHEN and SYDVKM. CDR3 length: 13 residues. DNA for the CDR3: TGTGCCAGCAGACTTGGGACAGCTTCACCCCTCCACTTT. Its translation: CASRLGTASPLHF.

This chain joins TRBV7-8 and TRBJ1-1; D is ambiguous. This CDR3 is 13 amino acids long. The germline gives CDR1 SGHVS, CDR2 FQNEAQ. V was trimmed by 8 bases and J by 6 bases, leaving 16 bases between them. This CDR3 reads CASGPGVSAEAFF. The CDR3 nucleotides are TGTGCCAGCGGGCCCGGTGTTTCGGCTGAAGCTTTCTTT.

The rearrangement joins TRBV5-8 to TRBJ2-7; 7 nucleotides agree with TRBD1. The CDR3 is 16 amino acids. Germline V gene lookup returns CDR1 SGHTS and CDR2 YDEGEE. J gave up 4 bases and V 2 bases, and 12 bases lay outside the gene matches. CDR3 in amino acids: CASSFRTGTALYEQYF. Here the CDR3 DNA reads TGTGCCAGCAGCTTCCGGACCGGGACAGCCCTGTACGAGCAGTACTTC.

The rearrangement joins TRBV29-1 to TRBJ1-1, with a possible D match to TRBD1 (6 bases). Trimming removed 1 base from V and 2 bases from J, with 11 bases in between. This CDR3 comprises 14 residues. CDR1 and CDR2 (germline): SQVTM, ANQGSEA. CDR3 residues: CSVEGTVVNTEAFF. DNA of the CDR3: TGCAGCGTTGAAGGGACAGTAGTAAACACTGAAGCTTTCTTT.

CDR3 coding DNA: TGTGCCAGCAGTGAAGGGCAGACACCTTACTTC. Translating gives CASSEGQTPYF. V gene TRBV2 combines with J gene TRBJ2-7; the D is unclear. Germline-derived CDR1 and CDR2 are SNHLY and FYNNEI. CDR3 size: 11 residues. Trimming pared 1 base from V and 13 bases from J, leaving 11 bases between.

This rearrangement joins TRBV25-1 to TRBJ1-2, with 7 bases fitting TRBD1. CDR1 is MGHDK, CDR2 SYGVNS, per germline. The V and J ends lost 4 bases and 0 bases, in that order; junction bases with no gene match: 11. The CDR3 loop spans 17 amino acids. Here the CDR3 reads CASSGIGPRGTNYGYTF. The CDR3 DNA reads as TGTGCCAGCAGTGGGATTGGGCCCAGGGGGACTAACTATGGCTACACCTTC.

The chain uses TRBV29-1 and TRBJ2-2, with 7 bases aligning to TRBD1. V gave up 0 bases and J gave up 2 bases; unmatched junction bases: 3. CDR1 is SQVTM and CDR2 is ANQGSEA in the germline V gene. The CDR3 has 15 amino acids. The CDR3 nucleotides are TGCAGCGTTGAAGAAGGGACAGATAACACCGGGGAGCTGTTTTTT. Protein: CSVEEGTDNTGELFF.

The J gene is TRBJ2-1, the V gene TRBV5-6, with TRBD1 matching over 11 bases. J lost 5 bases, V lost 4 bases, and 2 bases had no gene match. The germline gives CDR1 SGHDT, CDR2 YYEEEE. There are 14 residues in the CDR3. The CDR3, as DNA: TGTGCCAGCAGCATGGACAGGGGGCACAATGAGCAGTTCTTC. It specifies CASSMDRGHNEQFF.

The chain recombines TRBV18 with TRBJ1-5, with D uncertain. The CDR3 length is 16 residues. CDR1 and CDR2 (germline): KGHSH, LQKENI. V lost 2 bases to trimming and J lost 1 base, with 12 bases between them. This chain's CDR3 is CASSPSSQKSNQPQHF. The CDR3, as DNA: TGTGCCAGCTCACCAAGTTCCCAGAAAAGCAATCAGCCCCAGCATTTT.

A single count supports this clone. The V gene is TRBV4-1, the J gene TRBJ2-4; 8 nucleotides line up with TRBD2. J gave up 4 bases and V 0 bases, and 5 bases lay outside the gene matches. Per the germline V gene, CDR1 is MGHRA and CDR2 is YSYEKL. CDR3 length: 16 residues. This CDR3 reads CASSQDRSGGKNIQYF. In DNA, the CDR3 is TGCGCCAGCAGCCAAGACCGGTCGGGGGGGAAAAACATTCAGTACTTC.

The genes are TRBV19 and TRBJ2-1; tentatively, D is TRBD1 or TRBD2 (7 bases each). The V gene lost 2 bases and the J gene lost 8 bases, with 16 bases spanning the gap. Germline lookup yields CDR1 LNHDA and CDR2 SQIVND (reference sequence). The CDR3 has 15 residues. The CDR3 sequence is CASSIIRQGGDEQFF. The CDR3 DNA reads TGTGCCAGTAGTATAATAAGGCAGGGGGGGGATGAGCAGTTCTTC.

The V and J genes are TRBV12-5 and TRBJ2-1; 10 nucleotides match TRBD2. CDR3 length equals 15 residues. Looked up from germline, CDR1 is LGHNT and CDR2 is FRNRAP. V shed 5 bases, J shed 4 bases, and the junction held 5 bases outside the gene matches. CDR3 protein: CASGTLAGVYNEQFF. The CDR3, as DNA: TGTGCTAGTGGTACCCTAGCGGGAGTATACAATGAGCAGTTCTTC.

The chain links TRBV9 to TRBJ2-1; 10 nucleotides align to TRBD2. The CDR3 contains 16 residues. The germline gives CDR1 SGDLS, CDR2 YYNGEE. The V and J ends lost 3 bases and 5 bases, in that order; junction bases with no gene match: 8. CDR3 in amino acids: CASSDRTSGPHNEQFF. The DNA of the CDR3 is TGTGCCAGCAGCGACCGGACTAGCGGTCCACACAATGAGCAGTTCTTC.

For the CDR3, the DNA is TGTGCCAGCAGCCAAGATCAGGGGTACACCGGGGAGCTGTTTTTT. Protein: CASSQDQGYTGELFF. The chain has TRBV3-1 (or the pseudogene TRBV3-2) and TRBJ2-2; tentative D call: TRBD1 (6 bases). The CDR3 sequence is 15 residues long. The germline V gene has CDR1 LGHDT and CDR2 YNNKEL (reference sequence). V was cut by 0 bases and J by 3 bases, with 8 bases left in between.